Listed below are T cell receptor beta chains from one sample, sequenced in a study of human T cells and chemical hapten exposure. TCRdb reanalysed the RACE reads using MiXCR and keeps one entry per CDR3 protein. Counted here are around 77,000 distinct CDR3 sequences, approximately 9.8% occurring once; the ten biggest clones make up more than 2.5%. The starting material was whole blood, obtained in connection with sensitization to the hapten diphenylcyclopropenone (DPC). All receptors come from a woman in her forties with alopecia areata. Some clones in this sample may be carry-over from other donors' samples. CDR3s include the opening cysteine and the closing phenylalanine or tryptophan.

CSVDPGPSQETQYF	TRBV29-1
CARSGGWADTQYF	TRBV30
CSVVQAGGLLDTQYF	TRBV29-1
CASSLGTETNYGYTF	TRBV5-1
CASSQDGSLHF	TRBV3-1
CASSQAHNFYGYTF	TRBV4-3
CASSPGGLAGNQPQHF	TRBV4-1
CASSLLLAGTDTQYF	TRBV7-8
CASSLRGVPTGDTQYF	TRBV11-3
CASRPHSSYNEQFF	TRBV6-4
CASSSSESSYNEQFF	TRBV6-4
CASTLTEGETQYF	TRBV6-5
CASRQTGKVTEAFF	TRBV12-3/TRBV12-4
CASSLSGDYGYTF	TRBV7-2
CASTWQGDSGNTIYF	TRBV12-3/TRBV12-4
CASSSLGGPGANVLTF	TRBV25-1
CATRGSNTDTQYF	TRBV2
CASRGRVGTGELFF	TRBV10-2
CASSLRDGFSSYNSPLHF	TRBV14
CASSEYRGYEAFF	TRBV6-1
CASSWDSNTGELFF	TRBV5-1
CSVANTEAFF	TRBV29-1
CASSISYEQYF	TRBV2
CASAASGANVLTF	TRBV2
CASSLVGGHTGELFF	TRBV7-8
CASSLSGGSYEQYF	TRBV6-5
CASSIAQGRSNQPQHF	TRBV19
CASTPGSVLFYNEQFF	TRBV19
CASSLVNEKLFF	TRBV12-3/TRBV12-4
CASSLALDRSYGYTF	TRBV7-2
CAIDRWAADTQYF	TRBV7-9
CASSSTSFSYEQYF	TRBV12-3/TRBV12-4
CASSLESGRRNTEAFF	TRBV5-1
CASGDGRAGEQYF	TRBV6-2/TRBV6-3
CASSPDIEKLFF	TRBV12-3/TRBV12-4
CSALVPYQGAAETQYF	TRBV20-1
CSVPGWTGELFF	TRBV29-1
CASSKISGYRENTEAFF	TRBV21-1
CSAIPQLAEAYEQYF	TRBV20-1
CASSPPLVDEQFF	TRBV18
CASSPWRANSPLHF	TRBV7-8
CASSQPSGAVTQYF	TRBV4-2
CASSLNTGGNQPQHF	TRBV12-3/TRBV12-4